Listed below are T cell receptor beta chains from one sample, sequenced in a study of spatial heterogeneity in lung cancer. TCRdb independently ran MiXCR on the 5' RACE reads; one entry per CDR3 protein. The sample contains 25,000 to 30,000 distinct CDR3 sequences, roughly 8.4% of which appear only once. The source was PBMCs, collected at surgery. These receptors were obtained from a female donor with early-stage non-small cell lung cancer. The CDR3 runs from the conserved cysteine through the conserved F or W. Each record gives: clone size, V gene, CDR3 protein. Not all rows give a size; the values are once, few, many and, for expanded clones, a class.

size: many; V: TRBV21-1; CDR3: CASSKANYGYTF
size: many; V: TRBV18; CDR3: CASSPNPGVNTGELFF
size: few; V: TRBV29-1; CDR3: CSVATGNTEAFF
size: many; V: TRBV7-9; CDR3: CASTNRSVGEQFF
size: -; V: TRBV20-1; CDR3: CSARVRLNYGYTF
size: -; V: TRBV27; CDR3: CASRKSSYNSPLHF
size: many; V: TRBV5-1; CDR3: CASRYRQGGRDTQYF
size: few; V: TRBV9; CDR3: CASSVGQSGNTIYF
size: many; V: TRBV7-9; CDR3: CASSLGGWDEQYF
size: -; V: TRBV5-1; CDR3: CASSSASGTDTQYF
size: once; V: TRBV3-1; CDR3: CASSRCSSGEQYF
size: few; V: TRBV19; CDR3: CASSIGAQNTDTQYF
size: many; V: TRBV27; CDR3: CASSRGGMGLYEQYF
size: few; V: TRBV13; CDR3: CASSLSGGELFF
size: many; V: TRBV20-1; CDR3: CSARDFGETQYF
size: many; V: TRBV28; CDR3: CASSLGTNTGELFF
size: many; V: TRBV7-3; CDR3: CASSLAGGRSTDTQYF
size: many; V: TRBV14; CDR3: CASSHGYKNVNEKLFF
size: -; V: TRBV19; CDR3: CASRGSGGPGELFF
size: many; V: TRBV7-9; CDR3: CASSGRESGSSTGELFF
size: -; V: TRBV7-2; CDR3: CASSFGGRPNEQFF
size: many; V: TRBV3-1; CDR3: CASSQFRGYTF
size: many; V: TRBV12-3/TRBV12-4; CDR3: CASSQTGRTEAFF
size: many; V: TRBV5-5; CDR3: CASSLVISAGRTEAFF
size: many; V: TRBV7-9; CDR3: CASSELINQRGYEQYF
size: many; V: TRBV5-1; CDR3: CASSLAGGKAFF
size: few; V: TRBV19; CDR3: CASSSGTGSYNEQFF
size: -; V: TRBV9; CDR3: CASSPPLGELFF
size: many; V: TRBV2; CDR3: CASSEGLADPSGGTQYF
size: many; V: TRBV27; CDR3: CASSPRQGTNTEAFF
size: -; V: TRBV11-3; CDR3: CASRRFNRANEKLFF
size: many; V: TRBV3-1; CDR3: CASSPRRATSSYEQYF
size: many; V: TRBV12-3/TRBV12-4; CDR3: CASSPVLGLVTDTQYF
size: many; V: TRBV5-1; CDR3: CASSLGQEFYEQYF
size: -; V: TRBV9; CDR3: CASSLVGSYNEQFF
size: few; V: TRBV28; CDR3: CASSLSAESTGELFF
size: many; V: TRBV12-5; CDR3: CASGLVPEGATQYF